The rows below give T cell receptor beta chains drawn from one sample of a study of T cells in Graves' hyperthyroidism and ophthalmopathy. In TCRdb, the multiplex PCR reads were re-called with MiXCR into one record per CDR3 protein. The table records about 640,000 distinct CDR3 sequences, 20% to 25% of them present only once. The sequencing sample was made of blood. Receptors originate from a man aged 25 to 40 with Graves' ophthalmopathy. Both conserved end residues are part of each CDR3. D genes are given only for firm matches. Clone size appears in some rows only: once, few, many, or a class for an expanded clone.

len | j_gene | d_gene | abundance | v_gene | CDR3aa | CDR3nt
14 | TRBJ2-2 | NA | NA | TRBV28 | CASSKIRQSGELFF | TGTGCCAGCAGCAAAATAAGGCAATCCGGGGAGCTGTTTTTT
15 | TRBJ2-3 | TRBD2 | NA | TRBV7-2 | CASSIRTSGTDTQYF | TGTGCCAGTAGTATACGGACTAGCGGCACAGATACGCAGTATTTT
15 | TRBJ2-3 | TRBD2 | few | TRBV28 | CASSLAGAGGNTQYF | TGTGCCAGCAGTTTGGCTGGGGCGGGAGGGAATACGCAGTATTTT
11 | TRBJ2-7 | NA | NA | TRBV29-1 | CSPLGGNEQYF | TGCAGCCCACTAGGGGGGAACGAGCAGTACTTC
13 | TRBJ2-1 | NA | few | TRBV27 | CASSFAYYNEQFF | TGTGCCAGCAGTTTCGCCTATTACAATGAGCAGTTCTTC
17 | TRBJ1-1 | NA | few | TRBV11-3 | CASSLRGGRRKSTEAFF | TGTGCCAGCAGCTTACGCGGGGGGCGCCGTAAGAGCACTGAAGCTTTCTTT
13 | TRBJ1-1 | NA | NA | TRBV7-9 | CASNPRPNTEAFF | TGTGCCAGCAACCCGCGGCCGAACACTGAAGCTTTCTTT
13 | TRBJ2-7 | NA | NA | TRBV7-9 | CASSLGSTGEQYF | TGTGCCAGCAGCTTAGGGTCGACCGGGGAGCAGTACTTC
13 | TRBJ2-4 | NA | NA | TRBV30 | CAWSSGSRNIQYF | TGTGCCTGGAGTAGCGGCTCCAGAAACATTCAGTACTTC
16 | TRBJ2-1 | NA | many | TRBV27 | CASSPPPAGAGNEQFF | TGTGCCAGCAGCCCCCCCCCGGCCGGAGCTGGCAATGAGCAGTTCTTC
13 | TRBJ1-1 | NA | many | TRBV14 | CASSLTEDTEAFF | TGTGCCAGCAGCCTTACTGAAGACACTGAAGCTTTCTTT
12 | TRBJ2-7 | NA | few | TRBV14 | CASSQVSHQQYF | TGTGCCAGCAGCCAAGTTTCCCATCAGCAGTACTTC
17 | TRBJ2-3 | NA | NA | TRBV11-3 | CASSSPGRTQHTDTQYF | TGTGCCAGCAGCTCCCCGGGAAGGACGCAACACACAGATACGCAGTATTTT
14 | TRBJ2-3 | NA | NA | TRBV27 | CASSLGGGADTQYF | TGTGCCAGCAGTTTAGGAGGGGGCGCAGATACGCAGTATTTT
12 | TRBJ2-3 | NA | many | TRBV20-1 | CSARDDQYTQYF | TGCAGTGCTAGAGACGATCAGTATACGCAGTATTTT
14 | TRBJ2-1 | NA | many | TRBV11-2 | CASTPLIRPNEQFF | TGTGCCAGCACCCCGTTGATCCGCCCAAATGAGCAGTTCTTC